One sample yielded the 24 T cell receptor beta chains listed below, sequenced in a study of Ad26.COV2.S vaccination and SARS-CoV-2 variants. The repertoire was sequenced with immunoSEQ multiplex PCR; TCRdb's copy has only in-frame clones and lacks some. The sample includes over 400,000 clones, roughly 88% of them seen just once. Documented treatment: 15 to 20 received Ad26.COV2.S at low or high dose, single or two shots; a few received placebo; per-sample allocation not given. Samples were taken on day 63 after the first vaccine or placebo injection. Sequencing used peripheral blood, obtained in a trial of Ad26.COV2.S vaccine versus placebo. The receptors shown here come from a person aged 18-60 years who received the Ad26.COV2.S COVID-19 vaccine or a placebo.

The chain is built from TRBV21-1 and TRBJ1-2; the tabulated D call, TRBD1, remains unverified against the DNA. TRBV21-1 is a recognized pseudogene. This CDR3 is built from 13 residues. CDR3 coding DNA: TGTGCCAGCACATCCGGACAGCACTATGGCTACACCTTC. The encoded protein is CASTSGQHYGYTF.

V and J are TRBV5-1 and TRBJ1-5; D is perhaps TRBD1 (5 bases). Trimming stripped 0 bases from V and 5 bases from J, with 12 bases between. The length of the CDR3 is 15 residues. The V gene's germline CDR1 is SGHRS and CDR2 YFSETQ. The CDR3: CASSLAGQGYQPQHF. The CDR3 bases are TGCGCCAGCAGCTTGGCCGGGCAGGGCTATCAGCCCCAGCATTTT.

This clone occurred a few times. The chain recombines TRBV21-1 with TRBJ1-2; the table's D call, TRBD1, has no DNA check behind it. TRBV21-1 is flagged as a pseudogene. The CDR3 extends over 17 amino acids. This CDR3 is CASSKVMRRGRSGGYTF. The CDR3 region has the DNA TGTGCCAGCAGCAAAGTAATGCGGAGGGGGCGCAGTGGAGGCTACACCTTC.

The chain is built from TRBV6-1 and TRBJ2-3; D not certain. Trimming pared 2 bases from V and 6 bases from J, leaving 6 bases between. CDR1 is MNHNS and CDR2 is SASEGT in the germline V gene. The CDR3 is 12 amino acids. The CDR3 here is CASSEPGDTQYF. The CDR3 bases are TGTGCCAGCAGTGAACCCGGGGATACGCAGTATTTT.

This chain joins TRBV7-6 and TRBJ2-3; 11 bases line up with TRBD1. V was pared by 3 bases and J by 2 bases, with 4 bases of the junction left unmatched. CDR3 length: 16 amino acids. Germline V CDR1 and CDR2: SGHVS, FNYEAQ. The CDR3 region is CASSFGGQGATDTQYF. The CDR3 DNA follows: TGTGCCAGCAGCTTTGGAGGACAGGGGGCCACAGATACGCAGTATTTT.

The gene calls are TRBV27 and TRBJ2-1; D uncertain. The CDR3 runs 14 residues. Germline loops: CDR1 MNHEY, CDR2 SMNVEV (reference sequence). Trimming pared 6 bases from V and 1 base from J, leaving 10 bases between. The chain's CDR3 is CASRPGFSYNEQFF. The CDR3 DNA reads TGTGCCAGCAGACCAGGATTTTCCTACAATGAGCAGTTCTTC.

This rearrangement joins TRBV2 to TRBJ1-1; 7 bases agree with TRBD1. Germline V gives CDR1 SNHLY, CDR2 FYNNEI. The CDR3 has 14 amino acids. Trimming took 6 bases from V and 1 from J; bases not matched to a gene: 5. The CDR3 here is CASSLQGPNTEAFF. In DNA, the CDR3 is TGTGCCAGCAGCCTACAGGGGCCGAACACTGAAGCTTTCTTT.

V gene TRBV4-3 combines with J gene TRBJ2-1, with 8 bases aligning to TRBD2. The germline CDR1 and CDR2 sequences are LGHNA and YSLEER. This CDR3 spans 14 amino acids. With 4 bases clipped from V and 5 bases from J, the junction kept 4 bases outside the gene matches. The CDR3 loop is CASSLAGTNNEQFF. The CDR3 DNA reads as TGCGCCAGCAGCCTAGCGGGGACCAACAATGAGCAGTTCTTC.

As regards this clone: Germline is not matched at one junction end, which may reflect a read error. The V and J genes are TRBV19 and TRBJ1-5; D might be TRBD1 (5 bases). The CDR3 covers 15 residues. Germline CDR1 and CDR2: LNHDA and SQIVND (reference sequence). DNA for the CDR3: TGTGCCAGTAGTTTAGACGACAGAAATAATCAGCCCCAGCATTTT. This sequence encodes CASSLDDRNNQPQHF.

The V and J genes are TRBV6-5 and TRBJ2-2; tentative D call: TRBD1 (5 bases). CDR1 and CDR2 from the germline V gene are MNHEY and SVGAGI. CDR3 size: 12 residues. V shed 8 bases and J shed 3 bases, with 7 bases lying between them. The DNA of the CDR3 is TGTGCCAGCCGCAGGGACACCGGGGAGCTGTTTTTT. It encodes CASRRDTGELFF.

The rearrangement uses TRBV29-1 and TRBJ2-5, with 10 nucleotides matching TRBD2. The V gene end was trimmed by 4 bases and the J gene end by 5 bases; junction bases not matched to a gene: 10. Germline CDR1 and CDR2: SQVTM and ANQGSEA. The CDR3 has 15 residues. Written as DNA, the CDR3 is TGCAGCGTTGGAGCTAGCGGGAGAATCGGGGAGACCCAGTACTTC. Translated, it gives CSVGASGRIGETQYF.

J is TRBJ2-5 and V is TRBV5-4; D call uncertain. The ends were cut back, 0 bases at V and 2 bases at J, with 17 bases in the middle. The CDR3 length is 17 residues. Germline CDR1 is SGHNT and CDR2 is YYREEE (reference sequence). CDR3 loop: CASSLGNIPPPQETQYF. The CDR3, as DNA: TGTGCCAGCAGCTTGGGCAATATCCCCCCGCCGCAAGAGACCCAGTACTTC.

This rearrangement joins TRBV28 to TRBJ2-4, with D possibly being TRBD1 (5 bases). Germline lookup yields CDR1 MDHEN and CDR2 SYDVKM. The CDR3 length is 15 residues. Trimming pared 3 bases from V and 0 bases from J, leaving 9 bases between. The CDR3 nucleotides read TGTGCCAGCAGTTTGATCAGGGCAGCCAAAAACATTCAGTACTTC. It codes for CASSLIRAAKNIQYF.

This sequence joins TRBV28 and TRBJ2-2; a possible D gene is TRBD2 (6 bases). Looked up from germline, CDR1 is MDHEN and CDR2 is SYDVKM. The CDR3 contains 15 residues. Trimming left V 6 bases short and J 4 bases short, with 15 bases between. The CDR3 DNA reads TGTGCCAGCAGCCTCGCGGGAAGGAGCACCGGGGAGCTGTTTTTT. Translated: CASSLAGRSTGELFF.

The CDR3 DNA reads TGTGCCATCAGCCAGGAGTATCAGCCCCAGCATTTT. Protein product: CAISQEYQPQHF. The V call is TRBV10-3, the J call TRBJ1-5; D is ambiguous. Trimming took off 6 bases at V and 5 bases at J, with 8 bases between the two ends. This CDR3 region has 12 residues. From germline, CDR1 is ENHRY and CDR2 SYGVKD.

To note about this clone: Other DNA sequences of this sample code for an identical CDR3. The rearrangement uses TRBV7-9 and TRBJ2-3; D not resolved. Germline loops: CDR1 SEHNR, CDR2 FQNEAQ (reference sequence). V was shortened by 5 bases and J by 4 bases, with 10 bases between the two germline ends. This CDR3 spans 13 amino acids. Here the CDR3 DNA reads TGTGCCAGCAGCCCAAAGGGCCCAGATACGCAGTATTTT. Translating gives CASSPKGPDTQYF.

V usage is TRBV19 and J usage is TRBJ2-3; weak D call: TRBD2 (6 bases). CDR3 size: 15 residues. Trimming pared 4 bases from V and 8 bases from J, leaving 19 bases between. CDR1 is LNHDA and CDR2 is SQIVND in the germline V gene (reference sequence). CDR3 DNA: TGTGCCAGTAGTAACCGGGACTCCCCTGCAGGTACGCAGTATTTT. This codes for CASSNRDSPAGTQYF.

V usage is TRBV9 and J usage is TRBJ2-1; D is possibly TRBD1 or TRBD2 (6 bases each). V shed 4 bases and J shed 6 bases, with 20 bases lying between them. The CDR3 covers 16 residues. Per the germline V gene, CDR1 is SGDLS and CDR2 is YYNGEE. CDR3 nucleotide sequence: TGTGCCAGCAGCTCCCAGGGGCCGGGGGCCTTCAATGAGCAGTTCTTC. Translation gives CASSSQGPGAFNEQFF.

This chain links TRBV10-3 with TRBJ1-2; 8 bases are a match to TRBD1. The germline V gene has CDR1 ENHRY and CDR2 SYGVKD. The CDR3 runs to 14 residues. With 6 bases clipped from V and 4 bases from J, the junction kept 7 bases outside the gene matches. Here the CDR3 reads CAISADDRGYGYTF. The CDR3, as DNA: TGTGCCATCAGCGCAGATGACAGGGGCTATGGCTACACCTTC.

Details on this clone: Other DNA sequences of this sample code for an identical CDR3. The chain links TRBV9 to TRBJ2-3; 8 bases match TRBD2. CDR3 length: 15 residues. Germline CDR1 is SGDLS and CDR2 is YYNGEE. V shed 2 bases, J shed 3 bases, and the junction held 5 bases outside the gene matches. The CDR3 sequence: CASSVGLASTDTQYF. Written as DNA, the CDR3 is TGTGCCAGCAGCGTTGGACTAGCTAGTACAGATACGCAGTATTTT.

The V call is TRBV28, the J call TRBJ2-7; possible D gene TRBD2, 5 bases. The V gene lost 5 bases and the J gene lost 4 bases, with 12 bases spanning the gap. The CDR3 covers 13 residues. CDR1 MDHEN and CDR2 SYDVKM come from the germline V gene. CDR3 coding DNA: TGTGCCAGCAGTCCTGCGAGGGTATACGAGCAGTACTTC. Amino acids: CASSPARVYEQYF. Full variable domain (outside the CDR3, taken from reference TRBV28 and TRBJ2-7): DVKVTQSSRYLVKRTGEKVFLECVQDMDHENMFWYRQDPGLGLRLIYFSYDVKMKEKGDIPEGYSVSREKKERFSLILESASTNQTSMYLCASSPARVYEQYFGPGTRLTVT.

Of note for this clone: The same CDR3 arises from other DNA sequences in this sample as well. The chain carries TRBV7-2 and TRBJ2-7; no clear D gene. With 5 bases removed from V and 0 bases from J, the gap between germline ends came to 5 bases. This CDR3 spans 12 amino acids. Germline V gene lookup returns CDR1 SGHTA and CDR2 FQGNSA. The CDR3 sequence is CASSPNSYEQYF. The CDR3 bases are TGTGCCAGCAGCCCCAACTCCTACGAGCAGTACTTC.

This clone was detected only once. The chain couples TRBV7-8 to TRBJ2-3; D possibly corresponds to TRBD1 (6 bases). In germline, CDR1 is SGHVS, CDR2 FQNEAQ. This CDR3 region has 13 residues. Trimming took off 5 bases at V and 5 bases at J, with 11 bases between the two ends. CDR3 sequence reads: CASSPQGIDTQYF. CDR3 in DNA: TGTGCCAGCAGCCCCCAGGGGATAGATACGCAGTATTTT.

This clone appeared once. The chain employs TRBV4-2 and TRBJ2-3, with D tentatively TRBD2 (5 bases). Between the trimmed V and J ends, which lost 3 bases and 0 bases, there was a span of 7 bases. CDR3 length: 14 amino acids. Looked up from germline, CDR1 is LGHNA and CDR2 is YNFKEQ. CDR3 loop: CASSHGLSTDTQYF. The DNA of the CDR3 is TGTGCCAGCAGCCATGGACTTAGCACAGATACGCAGTATTTT.